One and the same sample provided the 6 T cell receptor beta chains below, sequenced in a study of cytomegalovirus exposure and HLA in healthy donors. It was with 60 Vbeta and 13 Jbeta primers that the PCR ran. Clones were read by immunoSEQ multiplex PCR, and TCRdb kept only the in-frame ones, dropping some. The repertoire holds 70,000 or so clones, with 82% as singletons. Sequencing was performed on PBMCs. These receptors all stem from a man aged 18 to 29 in good health and CMV-seronegative.

The V call is TRBV28, the J call TRBJ2-4, with unresolved D. CDR3 size: 12 residues. V lost 2 bases, J lost 5 bases, and 4 bases lay in between. Germline CDR1 and CDR2: MDHEN and SYDVKM. CDR3 nucleotides: TGTGCCAGCAGTTTACTTCAAAACATTCAGTACTTC. It encodes CASSLLQNIQYF.

This clone was counted once. The rearrangement uses TRBV6-1 and TRBJ2-5; no clear D gene. The DNA end is more similar to TRBJ2-7, so the J call may be wrong. The CDR3 runs to 13 residues. Germline V gene data show CDR1 as MNHNS and CDR2 as SASEGT. For the CDR3, the DNA is TGTGCCAGCAGTCCGAACTCGTTCTACGAGCAGTACTTC. Translation: CASSPNSFYEQYF.

The chain recombines TRBV7-8 with TRBJ1-5; 7 nucleotides agree with TRBD1. This CDR3 has 14 amino acids. V trimming: 2 bases; J trimming: 7 bases; junction bases outside the gene matches: 5. Germline V lookup: CDR1 SGHVS, CDR2 FQNEAQ. CDR3 DNA sequence: TGTGCCAGCAGCTTAAGGACAGGCTCCCAGCCCCAGCATTTT. Translating gives CASSLRTGSQPQHF.

This sequence joins TRBV6-6 and TRBJ2-5, with TRBD2 matching 8 bases. Germline lookup yields CDR1 MNHNY and CDR2 SVGAGI (reference sequence). The CDR3 spans 14 residues. J was trimmed by 5 bases and V by 5 bases; bases with no gene match: 7. CDR3 bases: TGTGCCAGCAGTCACGGGACTAGTTCGGAGACCCAGTACTTC. This translates into CASSHGTSSETQYF.

This clone was observed a few times. This sequence joins TRBV7-3 and TRBJ2-6; D ambiguous. CDR3 length: 15 amino acids. V lost 2 bases, J lost 0 bases, and 5 bases lay in between. From germline, CDR1 is SGHTA and CDR2 FQGTGA. CDR3: CASSLDSSGANVLTF. In nucleotides, the CDR3 is TGTGCCAGCAGCTTAGATAGCTCTGGGGCCAACGTCCTGACTTTC. The full variable domain, rest sourced from reference TRBV7-3 and TRBJ2-6, is GAGVSQTPSNKVTEKGKYVELRCDPISGHTALYWYRQSLGQGPEFLIYFQGTGAADDSGLPNDRFFAVRPEGSVSTLKIQRTERGDSAVYLCASSLDSSGANVLTFGAGSRLTVL.

This chain connects TRBV6-6 to TRBJ1-1, with D tentatively TRBD1 (5 bases). The CDR3 spans 13 residues. V lost 5 bases and J 1 base, leaving 8 bases between the germline ends. From germline, CDR1 is MNHNY and CDR2 SVGAGI (reference sequence). The CDR3 loop is CASSATGNTEAFF. For the CDR3, the DNA is TGTGCCAGCAGTGCAACAGGGAACACTGAAGCTTTCTTT.